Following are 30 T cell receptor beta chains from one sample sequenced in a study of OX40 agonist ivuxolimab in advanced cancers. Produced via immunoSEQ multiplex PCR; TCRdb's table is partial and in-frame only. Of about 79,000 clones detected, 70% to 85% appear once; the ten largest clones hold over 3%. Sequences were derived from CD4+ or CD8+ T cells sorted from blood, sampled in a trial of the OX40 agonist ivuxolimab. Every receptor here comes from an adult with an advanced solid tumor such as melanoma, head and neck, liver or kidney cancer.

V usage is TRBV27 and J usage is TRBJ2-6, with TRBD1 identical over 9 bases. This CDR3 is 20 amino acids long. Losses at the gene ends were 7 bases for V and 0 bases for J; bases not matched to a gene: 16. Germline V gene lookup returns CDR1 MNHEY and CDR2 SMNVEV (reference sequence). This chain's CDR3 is CASIPKGRDRASSGANVLTF. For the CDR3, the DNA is TGTGCCAGCATCCCAAAAGGCCGGGACAGGGCCTCCTCTGGGGCCAACGTCCTGACTTTC.

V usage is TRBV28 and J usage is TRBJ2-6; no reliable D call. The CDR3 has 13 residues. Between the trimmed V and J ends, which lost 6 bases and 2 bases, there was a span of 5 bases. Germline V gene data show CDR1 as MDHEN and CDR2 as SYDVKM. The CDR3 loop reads CASSDPGANVLTF. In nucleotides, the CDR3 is TGTGCCAGCAGCGATCCTGGGGCCAACGTCCTGACTTTC.

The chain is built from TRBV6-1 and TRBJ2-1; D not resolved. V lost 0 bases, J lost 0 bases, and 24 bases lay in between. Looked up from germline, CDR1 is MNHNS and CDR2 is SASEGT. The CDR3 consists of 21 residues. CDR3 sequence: CASSEARIHLPRVSSYNEQFF. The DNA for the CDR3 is TGTGCCAGCAGTGAAGCTCGTATACATCTGCCTCGCGTTAGCTCCTACAATGAGCAGTTCTTC.

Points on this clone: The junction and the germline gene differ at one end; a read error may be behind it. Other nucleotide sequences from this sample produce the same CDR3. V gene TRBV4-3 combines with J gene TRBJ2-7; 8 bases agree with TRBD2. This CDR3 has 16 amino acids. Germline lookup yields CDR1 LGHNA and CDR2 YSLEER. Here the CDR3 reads CASSQGQSGGLYEQYF. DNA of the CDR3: TGCGCCAGTAGCCAAGGGCAAAGCGGGGGCCTCTACGAGCAGTACTTC.

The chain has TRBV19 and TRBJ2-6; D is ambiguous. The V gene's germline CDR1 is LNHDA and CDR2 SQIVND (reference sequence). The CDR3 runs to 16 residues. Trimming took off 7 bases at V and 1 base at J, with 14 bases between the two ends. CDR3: CASKGGKASGANVLTF. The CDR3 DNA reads TGTGCCAGTAAGGGTGGAAAGGCTTCTGGGGCCAACGTCCTGACTTTC.

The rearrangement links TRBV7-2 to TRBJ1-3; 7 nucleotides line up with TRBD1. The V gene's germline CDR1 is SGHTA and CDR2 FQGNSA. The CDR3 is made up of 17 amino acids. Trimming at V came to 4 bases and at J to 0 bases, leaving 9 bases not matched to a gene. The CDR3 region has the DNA TGTGCCAGCAGCTCATCCCCGGGACAGATCTCTGGAAACACCATATATTTT. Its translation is CASSSSPGQISGNTIYF. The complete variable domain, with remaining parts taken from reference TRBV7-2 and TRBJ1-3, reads GAGVSQSPSNKVTEKGKDVELRCDPISGHTALYWYRQSLGQGLEFLIYFQGNSAPDKSGLPSDRFSAERTGGSVSTLTIQRTQQEDSAVYLCASSSSPGQISGNTIYFGEGSWLTVV.

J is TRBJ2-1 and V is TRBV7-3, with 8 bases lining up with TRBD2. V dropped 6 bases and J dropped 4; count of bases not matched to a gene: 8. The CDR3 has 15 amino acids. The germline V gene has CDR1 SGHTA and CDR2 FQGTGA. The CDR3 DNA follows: TGTGCCAGCAGTCGAGCGGGAGCAGGATACAATGAGCAGTTCTTC. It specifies CASSRAGAGYNEQFF.

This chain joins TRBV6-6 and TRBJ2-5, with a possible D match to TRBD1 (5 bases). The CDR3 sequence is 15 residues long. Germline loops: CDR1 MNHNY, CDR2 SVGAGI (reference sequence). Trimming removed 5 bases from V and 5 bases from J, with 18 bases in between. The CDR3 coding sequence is TGTGCCAGCAGTACGACGCCAGGGCGGTTGGAGACCCAGTACTTC. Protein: CASSTTPGRLETQYF.

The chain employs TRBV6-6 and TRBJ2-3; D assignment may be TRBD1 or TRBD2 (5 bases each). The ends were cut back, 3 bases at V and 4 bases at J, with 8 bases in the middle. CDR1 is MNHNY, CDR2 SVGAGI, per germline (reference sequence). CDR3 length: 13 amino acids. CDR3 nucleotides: TGTGCCAGCAGTTATGGGGGTCCAGATACGCAGTATTTT. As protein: CASSYGGPDTQYF.

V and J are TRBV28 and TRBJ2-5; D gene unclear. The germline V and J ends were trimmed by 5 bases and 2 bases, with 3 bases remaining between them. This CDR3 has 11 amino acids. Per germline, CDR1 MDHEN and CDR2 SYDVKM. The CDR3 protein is CASSTQETQYF. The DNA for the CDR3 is TGTGCCAGCAGTACACAAGAGACCCAGTACTTC.

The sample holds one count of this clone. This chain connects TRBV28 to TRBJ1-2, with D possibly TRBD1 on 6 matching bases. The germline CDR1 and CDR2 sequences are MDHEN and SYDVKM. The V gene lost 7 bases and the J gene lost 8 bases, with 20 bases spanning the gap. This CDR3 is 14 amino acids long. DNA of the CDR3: TGTGCCAGCACCGAGGCGGGGGCAGGAGAAGGCTACACCTTC. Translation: CASTEAGAGEGYTF.

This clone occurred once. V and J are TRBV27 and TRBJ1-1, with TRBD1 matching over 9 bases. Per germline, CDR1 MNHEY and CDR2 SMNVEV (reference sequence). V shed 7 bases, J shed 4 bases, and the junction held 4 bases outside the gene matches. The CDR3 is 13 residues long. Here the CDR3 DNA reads TGTGCCAGCACCGGGACAGGGACCACTGAAGCTTTCTTT. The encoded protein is CASTGTGTTEAFF.

The CDR3 DNA is TGTGCCAGCAGTCGGGACACGACCCCGTACGAGCAGTACTTC. Translation gives CASSRDTTPYEQYF. The V and J genes are TRBV7-9 and TRBJ2-7; perhaps TRBD1 as D (6 bases). The CDR3 is 14 amino acids. Deletions cut 6 bases from V and 4 bases from J, with 16 bases between. From germline, CDR1 is SEHNR and CDR2 FQNEAQ (reference sequence).

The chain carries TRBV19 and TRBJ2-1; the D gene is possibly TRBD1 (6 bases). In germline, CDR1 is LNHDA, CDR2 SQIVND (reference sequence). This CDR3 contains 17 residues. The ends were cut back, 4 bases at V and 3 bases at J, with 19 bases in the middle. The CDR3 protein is CASSSRRDKLHYNEQFF. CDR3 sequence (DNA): TGTGCCAGTAGTAGTCGCCGGGACAAACTACACTACAATGAGCAGTTCTTC.

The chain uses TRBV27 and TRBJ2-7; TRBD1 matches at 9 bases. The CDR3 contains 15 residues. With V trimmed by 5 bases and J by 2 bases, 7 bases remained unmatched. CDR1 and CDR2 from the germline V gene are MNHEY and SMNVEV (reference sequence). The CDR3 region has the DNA TGTGCCAGCAGTCCCCCGGGACAGGGACCCTACGAGCAGTACTTC. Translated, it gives CASSPPGQGPYEQYF.

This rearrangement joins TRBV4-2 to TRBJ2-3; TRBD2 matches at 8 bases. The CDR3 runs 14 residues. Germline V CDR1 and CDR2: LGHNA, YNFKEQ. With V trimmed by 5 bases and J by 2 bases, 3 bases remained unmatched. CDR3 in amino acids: CASSGLAVTDTQYF. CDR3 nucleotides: TGTGCCAGCAGCGGACTAGCAGTCACAGATACGCAGTATTTT.

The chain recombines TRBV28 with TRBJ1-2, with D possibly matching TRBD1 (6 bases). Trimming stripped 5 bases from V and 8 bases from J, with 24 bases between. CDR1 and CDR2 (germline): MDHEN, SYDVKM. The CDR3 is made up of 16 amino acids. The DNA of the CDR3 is TGTGCCAGCAGTAGGACAGAATGGAGGTTTAAGGGGGGCTACACCTTC. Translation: CASSRTEWRFKGGYTF.

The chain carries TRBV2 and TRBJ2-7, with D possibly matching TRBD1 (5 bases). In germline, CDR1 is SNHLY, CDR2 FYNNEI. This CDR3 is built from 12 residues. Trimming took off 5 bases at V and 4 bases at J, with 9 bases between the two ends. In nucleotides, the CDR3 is TGTGCCAGCAGTCAAGACAGATACGAGCAGTACTTC. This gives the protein CASSQDRYEQYF.

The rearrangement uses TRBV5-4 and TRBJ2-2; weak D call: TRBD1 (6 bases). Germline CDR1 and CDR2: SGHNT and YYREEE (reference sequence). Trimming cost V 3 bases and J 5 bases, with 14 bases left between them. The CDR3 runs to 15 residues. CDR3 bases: TGTGCCAGCAGCTCTAAGGGACAATCTACCGGGGAGCTGTTTTTT. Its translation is CASSSKGQSTGELFF.

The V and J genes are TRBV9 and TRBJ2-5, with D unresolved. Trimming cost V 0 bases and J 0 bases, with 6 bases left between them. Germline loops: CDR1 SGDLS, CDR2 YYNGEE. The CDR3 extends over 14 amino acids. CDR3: CASSVGGYQETQYF. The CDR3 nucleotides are TGTGCCAGCAGCGTAGGTGGTTACCAAGAGACCCAGTACTTC.

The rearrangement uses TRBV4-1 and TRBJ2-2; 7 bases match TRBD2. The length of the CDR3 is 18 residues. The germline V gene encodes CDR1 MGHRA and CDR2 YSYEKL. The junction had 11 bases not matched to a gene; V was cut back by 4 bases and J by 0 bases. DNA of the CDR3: TGCGCCAGCAGCCCTCTAACGGGAGGAGGCCCGAACACCGGGGAGCTGTTTTTT. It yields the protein CASSPLTGGGPNTGELFF.

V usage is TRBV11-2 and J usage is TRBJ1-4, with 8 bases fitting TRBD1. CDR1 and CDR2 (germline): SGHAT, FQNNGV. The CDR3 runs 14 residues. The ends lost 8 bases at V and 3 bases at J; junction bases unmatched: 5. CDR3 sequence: CASGRGLSNEKLFF. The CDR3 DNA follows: TGTGCCAGCGGCAGGGGGCTATCTAATGAAAAACTGTTTTTT. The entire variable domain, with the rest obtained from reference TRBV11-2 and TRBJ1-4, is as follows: EAGVAQSPRYKIIEKRQSVAFWCNPISGHATLYWYQQILGQGPKLLIQFQNNGVVDDSQLPKDRFSAERLKGVDSTLKIQPAKLEDSAVYLCASGRGLSNEKLFFGSGTQLSVL.

CDR3: CASRDLGRGYQETQYF. CDR3 DNA: TGTGCCAGCAGGGACCTTGGGCGGGGTTACCAAGAGACCCAGTACTTC. This chain links TRBV2 with TRBJ2-5, with D tentatively TRBD2 (6 bases). Per the germline V gene, CDR1 is SNHLY and CDR2 is FYNNEI. V lost 6 bases and J lost 0, with 17 bases in between. CDR3 size: 16 residues.

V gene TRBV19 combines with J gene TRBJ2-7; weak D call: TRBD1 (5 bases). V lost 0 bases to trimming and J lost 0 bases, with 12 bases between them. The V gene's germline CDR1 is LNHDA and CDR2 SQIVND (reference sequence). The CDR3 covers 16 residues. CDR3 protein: CASSIDTGISSYEQYF. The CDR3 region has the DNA TGTGCCAGTAGTATAGATACAGGTATTTCCTCCTACGAGCAGTACTTC.

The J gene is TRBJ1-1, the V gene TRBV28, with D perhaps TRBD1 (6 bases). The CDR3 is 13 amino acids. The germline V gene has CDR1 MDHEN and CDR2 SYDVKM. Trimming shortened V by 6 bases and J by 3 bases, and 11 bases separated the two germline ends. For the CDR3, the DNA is TGTGCCAGCAGGCAGGGGAGGGACACTGAAGCTTTCTTT. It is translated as CASRQGRDTEAFF.

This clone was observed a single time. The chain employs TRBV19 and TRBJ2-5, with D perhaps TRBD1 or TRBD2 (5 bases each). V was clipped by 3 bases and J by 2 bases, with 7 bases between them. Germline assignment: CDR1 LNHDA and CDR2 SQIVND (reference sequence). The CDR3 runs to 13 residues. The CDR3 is CASSMGRQETQYF. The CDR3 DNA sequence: TGTGCCAGTAGTATGGGACGGCAAGAGACCCAGTACTTC.

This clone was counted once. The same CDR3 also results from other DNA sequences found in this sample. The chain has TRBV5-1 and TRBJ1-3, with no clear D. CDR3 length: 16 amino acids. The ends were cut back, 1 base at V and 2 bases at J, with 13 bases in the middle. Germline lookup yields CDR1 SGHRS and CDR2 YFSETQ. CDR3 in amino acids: CASSLSGQAAGNTIYF. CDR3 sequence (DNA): TGCGCCAGCAGCTTGAGTGGGCAGGCCGCTGGAAACACCATATATTTT.

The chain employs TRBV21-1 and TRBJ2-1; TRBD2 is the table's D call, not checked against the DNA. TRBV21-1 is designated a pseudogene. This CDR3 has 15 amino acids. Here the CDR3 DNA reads TGTGCCAGCATCAAGGGGAGGGGGAGGGCCAGGGAGCAGTTCTTC. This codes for CASIKGRGRAREQFF.

This CDR3 reads CARRTGLTGELFF. The CDR3 DNA is TGTGCCCGCCGGACTGGACTCACCGGGGAGCTGTTTTTT. This sequence joins TRBV10-3 and TRBJ2-2; TRBD2 is a possible D gene (5 bases). Germline-derived CDR1 and CDR2 are ENHRY and SYGVKD. CDR3 length equals 13 residues. V shed 11 bases and J shed 4 bases, with 14 bases lying between them.

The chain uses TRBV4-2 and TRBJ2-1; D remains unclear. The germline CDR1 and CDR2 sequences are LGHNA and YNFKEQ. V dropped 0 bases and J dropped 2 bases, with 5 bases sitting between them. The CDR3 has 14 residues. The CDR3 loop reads CASSQDPPYNEQFF. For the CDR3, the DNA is TGTGCCAGCAGCCAAGATCCCCCCTACAATGAGCAGTTCTTC.